This T cell receptor (beta chain) was identified during a study of blood T cells in healthy people across ages (dated by TCRdb to 2015 to 2017). Background on the whole study: In model experiments, template switching captured roughly one uniquely barcoded TCR beta cDNA molecule for every two T cells. To avoid experimental bias, donors of different ages were spread randomly across the sequencing lanes. The donors were divided into four age groups: young (average approximately 17 years), middle-aged (around 37), aged (approximately 59) and long-lived (about 90). Two additional independent replicas of 1 million unique cDNA reads from the same blood draw were analyzed for two donors (one aged 18 to 30 and one aged 80 or older). To track age-related changes in TCR beta repertoire diversity, the study relied on deep sequencing normalized with unique cDNA molecular identifiers.

Study-level results and caveats: The percentage of naive T cells measured by flow cytometry correlated strongly with observed TCR beta diversity. Estimates of total diversity from one million sequenced T cells were regarded as lower bounds and underestimates. Observed TCR beta diversity per million T cells fell roughly linearly with age, and a significant reduction was already apparent by age about 38. Because the CMV infection status of the donors was unknown, age-related changes in expanded clonotypes may potentially have been confounded. Compared with the aged group, the long-lived group had more naive CD4+ T cells, fewer expanded clones and increased TCR diversity, a pattern suggesting age selection. Bulk unsorted PBMC profiling prevented conclusive comparison of naive and antigen-experienced compartments.

Regarding this clonotype: Its antigen is not yet known. Qualities for individual bases were not recorded, and no much larger clone is one base off.

The donors were some 39 Caucasian individuals from Russia, aged roughly 6 to 100 years, who were systemically healthy. Roughly 9.5 milliliters of peripheral blood were drawn from each donor into EDTA-treated Vacutainer tubes. Ficoll-Paque density-gradient centrifugation was used to isolate PBMCs, with at least 6.5 million per sample. Trizol reagent was used to extract total RNA from the PBMCs, yielding at least 5 micrograms per sample. The percentages of naive CD45RAhigh/CD27high T cells were determined by flow cytometry on a PBMC aliquot from every donor. Library construction relied on 5' RACE. TCRdb names Illumina HiSeq 2500 as the instrument used. The second PCR ran for roughly 7 to 12 cycles and used a J-beta primer mix along with a sample-barcoded 5' primer. A unique molecular identifier was introduced onto each TCR beta cDNA molecule by a template-switch 5' adaptor carrying 12 random nucleotides. Each sample yielded at least 3 million CDR3-containing paired-end reads. First-strand cDNA was synthesized from all RNA with the Mint cDNA synthesis kit, primed by a TRBC-specific oligonucleotide. Following uracil-DNA glycosylase treatment, all cDNA underwent a first 18-cycle PCR with the universal primers M1SS and BC2_uni_R. Regarding the original processing steps: Each sample was normalized by randomly selecting 1 million high-quality reads, each carrying a distinct molecular identifier. Instead of being binned into consensus sequences, reads with shared molecular identifiers were discarded. MiTCR, with a Q25 quality threshold and the strictest error-elimination algorithm, was used for CDR3 identification, clonotype clustering and error correction. A nonparametric unseen species model with Euler transformation was used to estimate a lower bound on total TCR beta diversity. Using fastp trimming at Q25 and MiXCR clonotype assembly, TCRdb reanalyzed the public sequencing data and kept in-frame beta chains. Rows are combined by CDR3 protein, so each entry shows the most common genes and DNA. TCRdb assigned the V and J calls; the authors' analysis was not used. In all, the sample holds fewer than 1.5 million distinct CDR3 sequences, and approximately 40% of those were seen once. The ten most abundant clones make up roughly 7.9% of the sample.

Compared with germline, V lacks 3 bases and J lacks 2 bases; bases without a gene match: 5. Including cysteine and phenylalanine, the CDR3 has 14 amino acids. Left in the record is the CDR3 DNA by itself, 42 bases read in frame from the first base. The germline V gene (reference sequence) yields DFQATT for CDR1 and SNEGSKA for CDR2. Sample: blood. The chain links TRBV20-1 with TRBJ2-5; 8 bases in the middle match TRBD2. The receptor comes from a woman between 18 and 29 years old in good health. The encoded CDR3 is CSASSTGGQETQYF. The bases read TGCAGTGCTAGTTCAACGGGAGGGCAAGAGACCCAGTACTTC.